What follows are 17 T cell receptor beta chains derived from one specimen sequenced in a study of CD8 T cells in ankylosing spondylitis. TCRdb itself ran the 5' RACE reads through MiXCR, one entry per CDR3 protein. The table includes nearly 250,000 distinct CDR3 sequences, around 32% detected once. The sample consisted of blood, either unsorted or a sorted T cell fraction (not recorded which). Receptors were obtained from a male donor with ankylosing spondylitis or in good health (not recorded which).

The chain couples TRBV3-1 to TRBJ2-7; possibly TRBD2 for D (5 bases). V was trimmed by 6 bases and J by 5 bases, leaving 14 bases between them. Per germline, CDR1 LGHDT and CDR2 YNNKEL (reference sequence). The CDR3 has 13 residues. The CDR3 spells CASSRVSGDEQYF. CDR3 bases: TGTGCCAGCAGTCGGGTCTCCGGGGACGAGCAGTACTTC.

There are a few counts of this clonotype. The chain is built from TRBV20-1 and TRBJ1-2; 7 bases fit TRBD1. Germline CDR1 reads DFQATT; CDR2 reads SNEGSKA (reference sequence). V lost 2 bases and J lost 5; bases outside the gene matches: 14. The CDR3 extends over 16 amino acids. The CDR3: CSARPGQVPRAYGYTF. The DNA for the CDR3 is TGCAGTGCTAGACCTGGACAGGTGCCCCGGGCATATGGCTACACCTTC.

About this clonotype: The junction does not match germline at one end; this may be a read error. The chain has TRBV20-1 and TRBJ1-5, with a tentative D call TRBD1 (5 bases). Per germline, CDR1 DFQATT and CDR2 SNEGSKA (reference sequence). The CDR3 runs to 14 residues. The CDR3 region is CSAREPDTSGPQHF. CDR3 bases: TGCAGTGCCAGAGAACCGGACACCTCGGGGCCCCAGCATTTT.

This sequence joins TRBV12-3 or TRBV12-4 and TRBJ2-6; D not certain. This CDR3 has 13 amino acids. Trimming removed 6 bases from V and 4 bases from J, with 7 bases in between. CDR3: CASRKSGANVLTF. The CDR3, as DNA: TGTGCCAGCAGGAAGAGCGGGGCCAACGTCCTGACTTTC.

This clonotype has more than one count but fewer than ten. The chain couples TRBV18 to TRBJ2-5, with 7 bases aligning to TRBD2. The CDR3 is 13 amino acids. Germline loops: CDR1 KGHSH, CDR2 LQKENI. The V segment lost 2 bases and the J segment 5 bases; nucleotides outside the gene matches: 2. Here the CDR3 DNA reads TGTGCCAGCTCACCAAGCGGGGTTGAGACCCAGTACTTC. This sequence encodes CASSPSGVETQYF.

This clonotype was seen only a few times. The chain is built from TRBV12-3 or TRBV12-4 and TRBJ2-7; 8 bases line up with TRBD2. Trimming at V came to 5 bases and at J to 4 bases, leaving 7 bases not matched to a gene. There are 14 residues in the CDR3. DNA of the CDR3: TGTGCCAGCAGTAGGGGAGCGGGGGAGTACGAGCAGTACTTC. The encoded protein is CASSRGAGEYEQYF.

This clonotype was seen a handful of times. The genes are TRBV3-1 and TRBJ2-1; TRBD1 agrees at 9 bases. From germline, CDR1 is LGHDT and CDR2 YNNKEL (reference sequence). Trimming cost V 4 bases and J 5 bases; bases outside gene matches: 3. The CDR3 has 14 amino acids. CDR3: CASSPGTGNNEQFF. The CDR3 coding sequence is TGTGCCAGCAGCCCGGGGACAGGGAACAATGAGCAGTTCTTC.

J is TRBJ2-7 and V is TRBV3-1, with TRBD2 as a possible D gene (6 bases). The CDR3 has 14 amino acids. Trimming took off 3 bases at V and 6 bases at J, with 15 bases between the two ends. Germline V gives CDR1 LGHDT, CDR2 YNNKEL (reference sequence). The DNA of the CDR3 is TGTGCCAGCAGCCAGATTGGGGGGACGGGCGAGCAGTACTTC. Protein sequence: CASSQIGGTGEQYF.

The rearrangement links TRBV7-2 to TRBJ2-1; possible D gene TRBD2, 6 bases. There are 13 residues in the CDR3. Germline-derived CDR1 and CDR2 are SGHTA and FQGNSA. V lost 2 bases and J 8 bases, leaving 10 bases between the germline ends. CDR3 in DNA: TGTGCCAGCAGCTTATCAGGGAGGTATGAGCAGTTCTTC. As protein: CASSLSGRYEQFF. Filled out from reference TRBV7-2 and TRBJ2-1, the complete variable domain reads GAGVSQSPSNKVTEKGKDVELRCDPISGHTALYWYRQSLGQGLEFLIYFQGNSAPDKSGLPSDRFSAERTGGSVSTLTIQRTQQEDSAVYLCASSLSGRYEQFFGPGTRLTVL.

The rearrangement links TRBV6-1 to TRBJ2-6; D gene uncertain. Trimming left V 5 bases short and J 0 bases short, with 11 bases between. The CDR3 is 16 residues long. Per the germline V gene, CDR1 is MNHNS and CDR2 is SASEGT. The chain's CDR3 is CASSQDAPSGANVLTF. The CDR3 DNA sequence: TGTGCCAGCAGTCAAGACGCTCCCTCTGGGGCCAACGTCCTGACTTTC.

This clonotype was observed a handful of times. The chain uses TRBV25-1 and TRBJ2-5, with no clear D. V gave up 2 bases and J gave up 5 bases, with 3 bases separating them. Germline-derived CDR1 and CDR2 are MGHDK and SYGVNS. The CDR3 length is 11 residues. The chain's CDR3 is CASSEKETQYF. DNA of the CDR3: TGTGCCAGCAGTGAAAAGGAGACCCAGTACTTC. The full variable domain, its missing parts supplied by reference TRBV25-1 and TRBJ2-5, is EADIYQTPRYLVIGTGKKITLECSQTMGHDKMYWYQQDPGMELHLIHYSYGVNSTEKGDLSSESTVSRIRTEHFPLTLESARPSHTSQYLCASSEKETQYFGPGTRLLVL.

A few counts support this clonotype. The rearrangement links TRBV9 to TRBJ2-7, with D possibly matching TRBD1 (5 bases). Germline CDR1 is SGDLS and CDR2 is YYNGEE. The CDR3 runs to 12 residues. Trimming pared 3 bases from V and 3 bases from J, leaving 7 bases between. CDR3 coding DNA: TGTGCCAGCAGCGCGACAGACTACGAGCAGTACTTC. It specifies CASSATDYEQYF.

The CDR3 is CAISYLAREPYGYTF. The CDR3 DNA reads as TGTGCCATCAGTTATCTTGCCAGGGAACCCTATGGCTACACCTTC. This rearrangement joins TRBV10-3 to TRBJ1-2; tentative D call: TRBD1 (5 bases). The V end lost 5 bases, the J end lost 4 bases, and 17 bases lay between the germline ends. This CDR3 comprises 15 residues. Germline CDR1 and CDR2: ENHRY and SYGVKD.

This clonotype was observed a handful of times. This chain links TRBV25-1 with TRBJ1-6, with D possibly being TRBD1 (5 bases). The CDR3 consists of 12 residues. Germline CDR1 reads MGHDK; CDR2 reads SYGVNS. V lost 6 bases, J lost 9 bases, and 9 bases lay in between. The CDR3 region has the DNA TGTGCCAGCAGGGGGCTCGGTTCACCCCTCCACTTT. This codes for CASRGLGSPLHF. Variable domain in full (rest from reference TRBV25-1 and TRBJ1-6): EADIYQTPRYLVIGTGKKITLECSQTMGHDKMYWYQQDPGMELHLIHYSYGVNSTEKGDLSSESTVSRIRTEHFPLTLESARPSHTSQYLCASRGLGSPLHFGNGTRLTVT.

In DNA form, the CDR3 reads TGTGCCATCAGTGAGTCGATGGGGCAAGAGACCCAGTACTTC. This sequence encodes CAISESMGQETQYF. The chain couples TRBV10-3 to TRBJ2-5; D is uncertain. This CDR3 region has 14 residues. Germline V lookup: CDR1 ENHRY, CDR2 SYGVKD. V lost 0 bases to trimming and J lost 2 bases, with 7 bases between them.

The chain links TRBV12-3 or TRBV12-4 to TRBJ2-7; tentative D call: TRBD1 (5 bases). The CDR3 length is 14 residues. Trimming removed 1 base at V and 6 bases at J, with 13 bases between. CDR3 coding DNA: TGTGCCAGCAGTTTAGGGGGATGGGGCGGCGAGCAGTACTTC. Amino acid sequence: CASSLGGWGGEQYF.

J is TRBJ2-1 and V is TRBV6-4, with D possibly being TRBD2 (5 bases). Germline V gene lookup returns CDR1 MRHNA and CDR2 SNTAGT. CDR3 length: 15 residues. V was cut by 0 bases and J by 6 bases, with 12 bases left in between. The CDR3 DNA reads TGTGCCAGCAGTGACTCGGCAGGACGGGGCAATGAGCAGTTCTTC. This translates into CASSDSAGRGNEQFF.